This T cell receptor beta chain was retrieved from a study of technical replicates of blood from several donors. The assay was immunoSEQ multiplex PCR, and TCRdb's table has in-frame clones only and misses some. The data hold tens of thousands of clones, with approximately 90% observed a single time. CDR3 length: 16 amino acids. CDR1 MNHEY and CDR2 SVGAGI come from the germline V gene. The ends were cut back, 4 bases at V and 0 bases at J, with 16 bases in the middle. The chain couples TRBV6-5 to TRBJ2-7, with D possibly matching TRBD1 (5 bases). The sample consisted of PBMCs. The clonotype comes from a human donor in good health. Some clones in this sample may be carry-over from other donors' samples. The CDR3 loop reads CASSSTVGAVSYEQYF. In DNA, the CDR3 is TGTGCCAGCAGTTCCACCGTAGGGGCCGTCTCCTACGAGCAGTACTTC.